A single sample gave rise to the 14 T cell receptor beta chains below, sequenced in a study of T cells after yellow fever vaccination. TCRdb redid the calling of the 5' RACE reads with MiXCR, one entry per CDR3 protein. The data contain about 320,000 distinct CDR3 sequences, 3.5% to 5% of them singletons. The material sequenced was PBMCs, taken 15 days after the yellow fever booster vaccination. These receptors were collected from a man younger than 35 who received the YFV17D yellow fever vaccine.

The rearrangement uses TRBV29-1 and TRBJ1-1; D is unclear. Trimming took off 8 bases at V and 7 bases at J, with 11 bases between the two ends. This CDR3 region has 10 residues. CDR1 SQVTM and CDR2 ANQGSEA come from the germline V gene. The CDR3, as DNA: TGCAGCTGGGTAGGTTATGAAGCTTTCTTT. As protein: CSWVGYEAFF.

This clonotype was seen a few times. The V gene is TRBV6-6, the J gene TRBJ2-7; TRBD1 aligns across 7 bases. J was trimmed by 5 bases and V by 2 bases; bases with no gene match: 18. The CDR3 extends over 18 amino acids. The germline V gene encodes CDR1 MNHNY and CDR2 SVGAGI (reference sequence). In nucleotides, the CDR3 is TGTGCCAGCAGTTACCCATCAATTCGGGACAGCCCAAGGGACGAGCAGTACTTC. Its translation is CASSYPSIRDSPRDEQYF.

This clonotype was found many times. The V and J genes are TRBV4-3 and TRBJ2-3; unclear D gene. The V end was cut by 1 base, the J end by 4 bases, with 9 bases between. CDR3 length: 14 residues. CDR1 is LGHNA, CDR2 YSLEER, per germline. The CDR3 sequence is CASSQAPGPDTQYF. The CDR3 DNA follows: TGCGCCAGCAGCCAAGCCCCAGGCCCAGATACGCAGTATTTT.

This clonotype came up a few times. The chain recombines TRBV7-2 with TRBJ2-7, with 9 bases identical to TRBD2. Unmatched junction bases numbered 8, after V lost 2 bases and J lost 3 bases. The CDR3 loop spans 16 amino acids. In germline, CDR1 is SGHTA, CDR2 FQGNSA. The CDR3 DNA is TGTGCCAGCAGCTTAATAGGCGGGGGGGCGATCTACGAGCAGTACTTC. Its translation: CASSLIGGGAIYEQYF.

V gene TRBV7-2 combines with J gene TRBJ2-2; 13 bases line up with TRBD2. CDR1 and CDR2 (germline): SGHTA, FQGNSA. Trimming removed 2 bases from V and 7 bases from J; junction bases left unmatched: 4. The CDR3 has 16 amino acids. This CDR3 is CASSLRLAGGNGELFF. CDR3 sequence (DNA): TGTGCCAGCAGCTTAAGACTAGCGGGGGGAAACGGGGAGCTGTTTTTT.

At least ten counts were recorded for this clonotype. V and J are TRBV6-5 and TRBJ2-1, with 9 bases fitting TRBD2. With 2 bases clipped from V and 2 bases from J, the junction kept 1 base outside the gene matches. The CDR3 consists of 15 residues. Germline-derived CDR1 and CDR2 are MNHEY and SVGAGI. The CDR3 DNA sequence: TGTGCCAGCAGTTACAAGCGGGGGGCCTACAATGAGCAGTTCTTC. It codes for CASSYKRGAYNEQFF.

This clonotype has ten or more counts. One junction end disagrees with the germline gene, perhaps due to a read error. This rearrangement joins TRBV15 to TRBJ1-4; D not certain. The CDR3 runs 13 residues. The germline V gene encodes CDR1 LNHNV and CDR2 YYDKDF (reference sequence). CDR3 amino acids: CATSSRVEGLKSF. The CDR3 nucleotides read TGTGCCACCAGTTCTCGGGTAGAGGGATTGAAATCCTTT.

This clonotype was counted ten times or more. The gene calls are TRBV24-1 and TRBJ1-5, with 9 bases identical to TRBD1. With V trimmed by 2 bases and J by 5 bases, 0 bases remained unmatched. The CDR3 sequence is 14 residues long. CDR1 and CDR2 (germline): KGHDR, SFDVKD. CDR3: CATSDWTGDQPQHF. The CDR3 coding sequence is TGTGCCACCAGTGATTGGACAGGGGATCAGCCCCAGCATTTT.

V usage is TRBV30 and J usage is TRBJ2-5, with 9 bases identical to TRBD1. After removal of 7 bases from V and 7 bases from J, the junction contained 13 bases not matched to a gene. Germline V gives CDR1 GTSNPN, CDR2 SVGIG (reference sequence). There are 14 residues in the CDR3. For the CDR3, the DNA is TGTGCCTCAGTAACCGGGACAGGGACGGGGACCCAGTACTTC. Residues: CASVTGTGTGTQYF.

This clonotype was observed at least ten times. This sequence joins TRBV27 and TRBJ1-1, with a weak D call TRBD1 (6 bases). The V and J ends lost 2 bases and 2 bases respectively, with 12 bases between them. The CDR3 spans 15 residues. Per germline, CDR1 MNHEY and CDR2 SMNVEV (reference sequence). CDR3 in amino acids: CASSLDFRGNTEAFF. In DNA form, the CDR3 reads TGTGCCAGCAGTTTAGACTTCAGGGGCAACACTGAAGCTTTCTTT.

This clonotype was seen ten or more times. The V gene is TRBV6-1, the J gene TRBJ1-4; the D is unclear. Germline V gene sequence: CDR1 MNHNS, CDR2 SASEGT. This CDR3 has 14 amino acids. V was clipped by 9 bases and J by 6 bases, with 17 bases between them. The CDR3 DNA sequence: TGTGCCAGTACCCGGGGAGCGAGGGATGAAAAACTGTTTTTT. It codes for CASTRGARDEKLFF.

CDR3 residues: CASSWMGLAGRPSDNEQFF. In nucleotides, the CDR3 is TGTGCCAGCAGCTGGATGGGACTAGCGGGGCGACCGAGCGATAATGAGCAGTTCTTC. The chain recombines TRBV7-8 with TRBJ2-1; 13 nucleotides align to TRBD2. The CDR3 consists of 19 residues. In germline, CDR1 is SGHVS, CDR2 FQNEAQ. V lost 4 bases and J lost 7; bases outside the gene matches: 16.

This clonotype appeared many times. The CDR3: CASSSGPSRNTEAFF. The CDR3 DNA reads as TGTGCCAGCAGTTCGGGTCCTTCGAGGAACACTGAAGCTTTCTTT. This chain uses TRBV12-3 or TRBV12-4 with TRBJ1-1; D uncertain. Trimming pared 4 bases from V and 1 base from J, leaving 13 bases between. The CDR3 covers 15 residues.

The sample holds a few counts of this clonotype. This chain connects TRBV4-2 to TRBJ2-5; no definite D call. The CDR3 consists of 13 residues. Germline CDR1 reads LGHNA; CDR2 reads YNFKEQ. Trimming removed 2 bases at V and 0 bases at J, with 4 bases between. The CDR3 here is CASSQQNQETQYF. Here the CDR3 DNA reads TGTGCCAGCAGCCAACAAAACCAAGAGACCCAGTACTTC.